The 10 T cell receptor beta chains given below trace back to one sample, sequenced in a study of identical twins. TCRdb recomputed calls from the 5' RACE reads with MiXCR, one row per CDR3 protein. The repertoire holds 400,000 to 500,000 distinct CDR3 sequences, more than 13% seen once, with more than 0.8% in the top ten. The same data also contributed to another study, on yellow fever vaccine responses in identical twins.

Sample: CD4+ T cells sorted from blood. The receptors stem from a woman aged 18-35 years in good health.

The chain has TRBV28 and TRBJ2-7; maybe TRBD1 (6 bases). The CDR3 is made up of 13 amino acids. Between the trimmed V and J ends, which lost 6 bases and 4 bases, there was a span of 13 bases. Germline V gene data show CDR1 as MDHEN and CDR2 as SYDVKM. CDR3 loop: CASRAGVRYEQYF. The CDR3 DNA sequence: TGTGCCAGCAGGGCAGGGGTGAGGTACGAGCAGTACTTC.

This clonotype was found a few times. This chain links TRBV25-1 with TRBJ2-2; possibly TRBD2 for D (5 bases). The CDR3 totals 12 residues. The germline V gene has CDR1 MGHDK and CDR2 SYGVNS. The ends were cut back, 8 bases at V and 3 bases at J, with 7 bases in the middle. The DNA for the CDR3 is TGTGCCAGCGGGAGTTACACCGGGGAGCTGTTTTTT. This sequence encodes CASGSYTGELFF. Filled out from reference TRBV25-1 and TRBJ2-2, the complete variable domain reads EADIYQTPRYLVIGTGKKITLECSQTMGHDKMYWYQQDPGMELHLIHYSYGVNSTEKGDLSSESTVSRIRTEHFPLTLESARPSHTSQYLCASGSYTGELFFGEGSRLTVL.

This clonotype was counted only a few times. CDR3 in amino acids: CAIKTRTTYEQYF. The CDR3 bases are TGTGCCATCAAAACTCGGACTACCTACGAGCAGTACTTC. The chain has TRBV28 and TRBJ2-7; D may be TRBD2 (6 bases). Germline V lookup: CDR1 MDHEN, CDR2 SYDVKM. The CDR3 runs to 13 residues. The ends were cut back, 10 bases at V and 2 bases at J, with 15 bases in the middle.

This clonotype occurred many times. The rearrangement links TRBV12-3 or TRBV12-4 to TRBJ2-1; 11 nucleotides match TRBD2. V shed 3 bases and J 9 bases; nucleotides not matched to a gene: 4. The CDR3 covers 14 residues. The CDR3 coding sequence is TGTGCCAGCAGTTTTAGCGGGAGGGCCCTTGAGCAGTTCTTC. This codes for CASSFSGRALEQFF.

This chain links TRBV7-2 with TRBJ2-5; D gene uncertain. Germline lookup yields CDR1 SGHTA and CDR2 FQGNSA. Trimming took 1 base from V and 2 from J, leaving 8 bases between them. This CDR3 region has 14 residues. CDR3 region: CASSLGSTQETQYF. The CDR3 bases are TGTGCCAGCAGCTTAGGATCCACTCAAGAGACCCAGTACTTC.

In its sample, this clonotype was seen a few times. The chain recombines TRBV3-1 with TRBJ2-3; the match to TRBD2 covers 9 bases. The CDR3 runs 16 residues. V lost 1 base to trimming and J lost 1 base; unmatched junction nucleotides: 3. Germline CDR1 LGHDT, CDR2 YNNKEL (reference sequence). The CDR3 loop reads CASSQARLAGTDTQYF. CDR3 sequence (DNA): TGTGCCAGCAGCCAAGCCAGACTAGCGGGCACAGATACGCAGTATTTT.

This clonotype was picked up a small number of times. The chain recombines TRBV24-1 with TRBJ2-3; D remains unclear. The CDR3 totals 14 residues. Germline CDR1 KGHDR, CDR2 SFDVKD. The V gene lost 1 base and the J gene lost 0 bases, with 4 bases spanning the gap. CDR3 loop: CATSDFPSTDTQYF. The DNA for the CDR3 is TGTGCCACCAGTGATTTTCCTAGCACAGATACGCAGTATTTT.

This clonotype has more than one count but fewer than ten. The V call is TRBV20-1, the J call TRBJ1-5; D is unclear. The CDR3 contains 14 residues. V gave up 4 bases and J gave up 2 bases, with 12 bases separating them. In germline, CDR1 is DFQATT, CDR2 SNEGSKA (reference sequence). The CDR3 nucleotides read TGCAGTGCTAACCAAGCGGGAGGCAATCAGCCCCAGCATTTT. This sequence encodes CSANQAGGNQPQHF.

This chain uses TRBV5-1 with TRBJ2-3, with unresolved D. This CDR3 is 15 amino acids long. Trimming shortened V by 5 bases and J by 0 bases, and 13 bases separated the two germline ends. The V gene's germline CDR1 is SGHRS and CDR2 YFSETQ. For the CDR3, the DNA is TGCGCCAGCAGACCCAGGCCAGTCAGCACAGATACGCAGTATTTT. Its translation is CASRPRPVSTDTQYF.

This clonotype has only a few counts. The V and J genes are TRBV5-1 and TRBJ1-2, with no clear D. V was trimmed by 4 bases and J by 2 bases, leaving 9 bases between them. Germline CDR1 reads SGHRS; CDR2 reads YFSETQ. The CDR3 has 13 amino acids. CDR3 sequence (DNA): TGCGCCAGCAGCCTTAACTCCAACTATGGCTACACCTTC. Residues: CASSLNSNYGYTF.